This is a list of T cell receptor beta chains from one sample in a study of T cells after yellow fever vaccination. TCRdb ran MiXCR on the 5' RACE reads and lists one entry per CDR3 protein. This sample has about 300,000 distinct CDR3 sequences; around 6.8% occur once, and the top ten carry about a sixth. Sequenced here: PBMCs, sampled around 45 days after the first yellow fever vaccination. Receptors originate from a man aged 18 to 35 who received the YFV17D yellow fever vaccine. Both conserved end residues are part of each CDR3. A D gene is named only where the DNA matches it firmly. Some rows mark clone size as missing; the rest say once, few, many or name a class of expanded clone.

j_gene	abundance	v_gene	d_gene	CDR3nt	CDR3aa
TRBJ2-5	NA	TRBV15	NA	TGTGCCACCAGCAGCGGACGGGACCAAGAGACCCAGTACTTC	CATSSGRDQETQYF
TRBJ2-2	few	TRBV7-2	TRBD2	TGTGCCAGCAGCCCAACCGGGACTAGCGGTACCGGGGAGCTGTTTTTT	CASSPTGTSGTGELFF
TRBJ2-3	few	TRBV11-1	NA	TGTGCCAGCAGCTTAGCGTTCGGGTTAGATACGCAGTATTTT	CASSLAFGLDTQYF
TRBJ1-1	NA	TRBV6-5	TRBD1	TGTGCCAGCAGTTATTTCGGGCAGGGGGTATCTGAAGCTTTCTTT	CASSYFGQGVSEAFF
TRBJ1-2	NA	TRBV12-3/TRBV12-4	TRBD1	TGTGCCAGCAGTGCCGCCGACAGGGCGGCTGGCTACACCTTC	CASSAADRAAGYTF
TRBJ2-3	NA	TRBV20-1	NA	TGCAGTGCTAGAGACCCCCACGTTGGATGCGGGCGGGATACGCAGTATTTT	CSARDPHVGCGRDTQYF
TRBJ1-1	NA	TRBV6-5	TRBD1	TGTGCCAGCAGTTACGAGCAGGGGGCGAACACTGAAGCTTTCTTT	CASSYEQGANTEAFF
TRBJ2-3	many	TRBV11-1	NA	TGTGCCAGCAGCTTAGGATCCAACACAGATACGCAGTATTTT	CASSLGSNTDTQYF
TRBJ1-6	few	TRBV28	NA	TGTGCCAGCAGTTTAGACTTGGCAGGGCGGCATTCACCCCTCCACTTT	CASSLDLAGRHSPLHF
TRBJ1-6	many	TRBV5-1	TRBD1	TGCGCCAGCAGCTCGGGGACAGATTATTCACCCCTCCACTTT	CASSSGTDYSPLHF
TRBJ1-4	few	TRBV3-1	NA	TGTGCCACCTTGGACAGCCCTCTGAAAAAACTGTTTTTT	CATLDSPLKKLFF
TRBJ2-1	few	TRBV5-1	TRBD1	TGCGCCAGCAGCTTGGAGGGACAGAAGTTCTTC	CASSLEGQKFF
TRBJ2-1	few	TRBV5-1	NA	TGCGCCAGCAGCGCCGGGGTACTCTCCTACAATGAGCAGTTCTTC	CASSAGVLSYNEQFF
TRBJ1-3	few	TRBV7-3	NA	TGTGCCAGCAGCTCCGGGACGGCCTTAGCTGGAAACACCATATATTTT	CASSSGTALAGNTIYF
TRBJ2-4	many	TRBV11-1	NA	TGTGCCAGCAGCGGGCTCTCCAAAAACATTCAGTACTTC	CASSGLSKNIQYF
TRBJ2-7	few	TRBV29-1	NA	TGCAGCGTTGAAATTCAGGGGGGCAACGAGCAGTACTTC	CSVEIQGGNEQYF
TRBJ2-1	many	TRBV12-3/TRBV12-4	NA	TGTGCCAGCAAGGGCGGGCCCTGGGACAATGAGCAGTTCTTC	CASKGGPWDNEQFF
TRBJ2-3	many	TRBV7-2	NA	TGTGCCAGCAGCGCGGGCTACACAGATACGCAGTATTTT	CASSAGYTDTQYF
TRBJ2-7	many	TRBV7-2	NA	TGTGCCAGCAGACCAGGGAGGGGGTCCTACGAGCAGTACTTC	CASRPGRGSYEQYF
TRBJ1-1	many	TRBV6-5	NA	TGTGCCAGCAGTTTTCACGAACAGGGATCTGAAGCTTTCTTT	CASSFHEQGSEAFF
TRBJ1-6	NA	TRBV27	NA	TGTGCCAGCGGGGGGCTCGGGCCGGTCTATAATTCACCCCTCCACTTT	CASGGLGPVYNSPLHF
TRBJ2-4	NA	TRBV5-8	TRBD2	TGTGCCAGCAGCTCGACTAGCGGGGGGGCTGGAAACATTCAGTACTTC	CASSSTSGGAGNIQYF
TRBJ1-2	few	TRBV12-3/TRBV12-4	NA	TGTGCCAGCAGTTTCGGGGAAGACTATGGCTACACCTTC	CASSFGEDYGYTF
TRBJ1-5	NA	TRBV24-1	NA	TGTGCCACCAGCGACAATCAGCCCCAGCATTTT	CATSDNQPQHF
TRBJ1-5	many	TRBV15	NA	TGTGCCACCAGCAGAGGGGGACGGCCCCAGCATTTT	CATSRGGRPQHF
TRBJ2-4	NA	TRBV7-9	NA	TGTGCCAGCAGCTTAGGGCCCCGGAAGGCCAAAAACATTCAGTACTTC	CASSLGPRKAKNIQYF
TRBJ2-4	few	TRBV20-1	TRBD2	TGCAGTGCTCACCGTAGCGGGGGAGGATCTCCGGGGGACATTCAGTACTTC	CSAHRSGGGSPGDIQYF
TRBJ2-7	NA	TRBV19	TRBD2	TGTGCCTCCCGGACTAGCGGGGGCGACGAGCAGTACTTC	CASRTSGGDEQYF
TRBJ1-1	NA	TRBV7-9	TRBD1	TGTGCCAGCAGCACGACAGGGGCGAACACTGAAGCTTTCTTT	CASSTTGANTEAFF
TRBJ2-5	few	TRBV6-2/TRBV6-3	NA	TGTGCCAGCAGTTTTGGGCAAGAGACCCAGTACTTC	CASSFGQETQYF
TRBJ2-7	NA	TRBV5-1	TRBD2	TGCGCCAGCAGCTTGGCCGCTAGCGGGGGGGCCCTCGAGCAGTACTTC	CASSLAASGGALEQYF
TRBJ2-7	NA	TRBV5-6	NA	TGTGCCAGCAGCTTGAGGGACGTAGCCCGGGAGCAGTACTTC	CASSLRDVAREQYF
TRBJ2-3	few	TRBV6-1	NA	TGTGCCAGCAGTCGACAGACAGTCACAGATACGCAGTATTTT	CASSRQTVTDTQYF
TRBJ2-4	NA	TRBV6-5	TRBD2	TGTGCCAGCAGTAACCGGGGGGGATTAAAGTACTTC	CASSNRGGLKYF
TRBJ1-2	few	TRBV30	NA	TGTGCCTGGAGTGTTGGGGGGATTAGTGGCTACACCTTC	CAWSVGGISGYTF
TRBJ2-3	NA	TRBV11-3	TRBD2	TGTGCCAGCTCCATCCGGGGGGCAGATACGCAGTATTTT	CASSIRGADTQYF
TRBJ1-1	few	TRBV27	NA	TGTGCCAGCAGTTTATCGTGGGGCGCGAACACTGAAGCTTTCTTT	CASSLSWGANTEAFF
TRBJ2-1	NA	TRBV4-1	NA	TGCGCCAGCAGCCGCACCGGGGTCGGCAATGAGCAGTTCTTC	CASSRTGVGNEQFF
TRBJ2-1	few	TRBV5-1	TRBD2	TGCGCCAGCAGCTTGCTAGCGGGGGAATACAATGAGCAGTTCTTC	CASSLLAGEYNEQFF
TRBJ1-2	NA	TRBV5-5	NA	TGTGCCAGCAGCGTACCCGGGGCTGCTAACTATGGCTACACCTTC	CASSVPGAANYGYTF
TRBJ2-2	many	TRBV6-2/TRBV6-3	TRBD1	TGTGCCAGCAGGGACGACAGGGAGGAGCTGTTTTTT	CASRDDREELFF
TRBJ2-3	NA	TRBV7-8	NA	TGTGCCAGCAGCTTAGAGGGGACGAAGTATTTT	CASSLEGTKYF
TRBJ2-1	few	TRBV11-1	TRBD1	TGTGCCAGCAGCCATAGGGGTCGGGGACAGGGGACCTACAATGAGCAGTTCTTC	CASSHRGRGQGTYNEQFF
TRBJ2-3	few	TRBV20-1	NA	TGCAGTGCTAGTTCGTGGGGCGCGGATACGCAGTATTTT	CSASSWGADTQYF